This TCR beta chain was found in a study of tumour-infiltrating T cells in Burkitt lymphoma. Background on the study: Productive clonality predicted overall and progression-free survival.

Profiled with immunoSEQ multiplex PCR; TCRdb holds only in-frame clones, not every one. Of about 17,000 clones listed, approximately 80% were seen once; the top ten hold less than 2.5%. V lost 0 bases and J lost 6, with 14 bases in between. The CDR3 is 15 amino acids. Per the germline V gene, CDR1 is MNHEY and CDR2 is SVGAGI. Source material: tumor tissue. This sequence was found in a human donor with diffuse large B-cell lymphoma. This sequence joins TRBV6-5 and TRBJ1-1; D call uncertain. CDR3 DNA: TGTGCCAGCAGTTACTCGACCGGGTTTCAGGCTGAAGCTTTCTTT. Amino acid sequence: CASSYSTGFQAEAFF.